The sequence of this T cell receptor beta chain was determined in a study of T cell responses to AZD1222 COVID-19 vaccine. Remarks on this clone: Its target is not known. Other DNA sequences within the sample encode an identical CDR3.

The protocol was immunoSEQ multiplex PCR, while the TCRdb copy is restricted to in-frame clones and leaves out a portion. The sample holds around 150,000 clones, around 88% seen once. Study findings and constraints: Clonal diversity was possibly underestimated; the donors were predominantly white British and more often female.

V was shortened by 3 bases and J by 0 bases, with 7 bases between the two germline ends. Germline values: CDR1 SGDLS, CDR2 YYNGEE. The CDR3 loop spans 13 amino acids. Sequencing used peripheral blood, obtained on day 0 of AZD1222 vaccination. The source is an adult in good health. The chain carries TRBV9 and TRBJ2-7; D may be TRBD2 (5 bases). CDR3 sequence: CASSARDSYEQYF. CDR3 nucleotides: TGTGCCAGCAGCGCCCGGGACTCCTACGAGCAGTACTTC.